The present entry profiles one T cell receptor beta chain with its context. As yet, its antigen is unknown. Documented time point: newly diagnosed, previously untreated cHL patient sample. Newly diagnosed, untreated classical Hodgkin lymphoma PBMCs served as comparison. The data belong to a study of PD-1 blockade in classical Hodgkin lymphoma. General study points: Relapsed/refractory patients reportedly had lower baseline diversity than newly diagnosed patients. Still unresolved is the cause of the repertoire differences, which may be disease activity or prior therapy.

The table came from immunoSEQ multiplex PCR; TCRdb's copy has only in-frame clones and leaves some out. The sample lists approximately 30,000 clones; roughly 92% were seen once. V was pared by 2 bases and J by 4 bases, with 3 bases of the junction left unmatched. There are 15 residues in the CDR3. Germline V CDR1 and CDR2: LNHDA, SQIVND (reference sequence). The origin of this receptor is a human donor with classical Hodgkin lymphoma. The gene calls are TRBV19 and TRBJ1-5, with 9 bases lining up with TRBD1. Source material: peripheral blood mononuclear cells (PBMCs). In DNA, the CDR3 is TGTGCCAGTAGTATAAGTGGGACAGGGAATCAGCCCCAGCATTTT. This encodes CASSISGTGNQPQHF.